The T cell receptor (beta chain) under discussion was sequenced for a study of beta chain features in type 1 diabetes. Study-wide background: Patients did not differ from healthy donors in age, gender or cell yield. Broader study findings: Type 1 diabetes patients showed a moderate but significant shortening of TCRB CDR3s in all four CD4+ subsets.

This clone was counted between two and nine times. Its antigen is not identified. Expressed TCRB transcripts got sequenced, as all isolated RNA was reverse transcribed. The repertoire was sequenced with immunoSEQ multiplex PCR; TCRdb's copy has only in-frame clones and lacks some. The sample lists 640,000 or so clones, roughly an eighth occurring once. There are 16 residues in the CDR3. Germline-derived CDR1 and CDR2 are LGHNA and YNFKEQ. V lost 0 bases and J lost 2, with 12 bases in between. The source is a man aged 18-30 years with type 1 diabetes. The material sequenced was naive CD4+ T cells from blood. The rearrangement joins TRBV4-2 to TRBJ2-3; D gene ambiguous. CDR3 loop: CASSQDARPPTDTQYF. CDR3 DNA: TGTGCCAGCAGCCAAGATGCCAGGCCCCCCACAGATACGCAGTATTTT.